These 5 T cell receptor beta chains were all obtained from the same sample, sequenced in a study of vaccination effects on CD4 cells after COVID-19. Clones were sequenced by immunoSEQ multiplex PCR, and TCRdb holds only the in-frame ones, with some missing. The data show about 71,000 clones, over 65% seen once. These receptors lack a known antigen. Antigen-specific CD4+ T cells expanded by the ViraFEST assay with viral peptide pools were then sequenced. When around nine days of culture had elapsed, CD4+ T cells were isolated. Nucleocapsid antibody tests were negative, and the vaccine recipients had no prior SARS-CoV-2 infection. The input for sequencing was CD4+ T cells from PBMCs cultured with HCoV-OC43 spike peptides, taken before COVID-19 vaccination. The subset: HCoV-OC43 spike overlapping peptide pool stimulation. These receptors all come from a human donor who received a COVID-19 vaccine.

J is TRBJ1-4 and V is TRBV7-8; D perhaps matches TRBD1 (6 bases). In germline, CDR1 is SGHVS, CDR2 FQNEAQ. Between the trimmed V and J ends, which lost 4 bases and 0 bases, there was a span of 9 bases. There are 15 residues in the CDR3. The CDR3 is CASSYTGPTNEKLFF. The CDR3 DNA sequence: TGTGCCAGCAGCTATACAGGGCCAACTAATGAAAAACTGTTTTTT.

This CDR3 is CASSKGQGNIQYF. The DNA of the CDR3 is TGTGCCAGCAGTAAGGGACAGGGAAACATTCAGTACTTC. V and J are TRBV2 and TRBJ2-4; 9 nucleotides line up with TRBD1. The J segment lost 6 bases and the V segment lost 5 bases, leaving 2 bases of the junction unmatched. The CDR3 loop spans 13 amino acids. Germline V gives CDR1 SNHLY, CDR2 FYNNEI.

The chain has TRBV18 and TRBJ2-2, with D perhaps given as TRBD1 or TRBD2 (6 bases each). This CDR3 is built from 18 residues. Deletions cut 1 base from V and 5 bases from J, with 20 bases between. Looked up from germline, CDR1 is KGHSH and CDR2 is LQKENI. CDR3 DNA sequence: TGTGCCAGCTCACCACGGGTCGATCGGGGGCTTCATACCGGGGAGCTGTTTTTT. This encodes CASSPRVDRGLHTGELFF.

This chain joins TRBV19 and TRBJ1-6; D is perhaps TRBD1 (5 bases). This CDR3 is 14 amino acids long. The germline V and J ends were trimmed by 3 bases and 9 bases, with 12 bases remaining between them. The germline V gene encodes CDR1 LNHDA and CDR2 SQIVND (reference sequence). As DNA, the CDR3 is TGTGCCAGTAGTATTTGGGGGTTGGTTTCACCCCTCCACTTT. This codes for CASSIWGLVSPLHF.

This clone was seen a few times. The chain employs TRBV14 and TRBJ1-2, with D unclear. The germline V and J ends were trimmed by 4 bases and 2 bases, with 14 bases remaining between them. This CDR3 contains 15 residues. Per germline, CDR1 SGHDN and CDR2 FVKESK. The DNA of the CDR3 is TGTGCCAGCAGCCCCTTGGACGGCCAGAACTATGGCTACACCTTC. Translation: CASSPLDGQNYGYTF.